This is a list of T cell receptor beta chains from one sample in a study of T cell repertoires in aging, cancer and after chemotherapy. Via MiXCR, TCRdb re-called the multiplex PCR reads, giving one row per CDR3 protein. The table has approximately 11,000 distinct CDR3 sequences, around 42% seen once. Sequencing used blood. The receptors here all came from a human donor in good health. CDR3s include the opening cysteine and the closing phenylalanine or tryptophan. A D gene is named only where the DNA matches it firmly. Expanded clones get a size class; other rows say once, few or many, or leave the size out.

>TRBV30|TRBJ1-3|NA|few
CALTDGAGLRSGNTIYF
TGTGCCTTGACAGACGGGGCAGGGCTACGCTCTGGAAACACCATATATTTT
>TRBV7-6|TRBJ2-5|TRBD2|NA
CASSLASGRYQETQYF
TGTGCCAGCAGCTTAGCTAGCGGGAGGTACCAAGAGACCCAGTACTTC
>TRBV7-9|TRBJ1-1|NA|once
CASVEGLNTEAFF
TGTGCCTCAGTGGAGGGCTTGAACACTGAAGCTTTCTTT
>TRBV12-3/TRBV12-4|TRBJ1-4|TRBD1|NA
CASRSQGAANEKLFF
TGTGCCAGCAGGTCACAGGGGGCAGCTAATGAAAAACTGTTTTTT
>TRBV28|TRBJ1-2|NA|NA
CASSLSLAETNYGYTF
TGTGCCAGCAGTTTATCACTGGCAGAGACTAACTATGGCTACACCTTC
>TRBV20-1|TRBJ1-4|TRBD1|NA
CSARQGTNEKLFF
TGCAGTGCTCGACAGGGAACTAATGAAAAACTGTTTTTT
>TRBV12-3/TRBV12-4|TRBJ1-5|TRBD1|NA
CASKKTGGAQPQHF
TGTGCCAGCAAGAAGACAGGGGGAGCCCAGCCCCAGCATTTT
>TRBV20-1|TRBJ2-5|NA|few
CSSSRDSIETQYF
TGCAGTTCATCCAGGGACTCGATTGAGACCCAGTACTTC
>TRBV28|TRBJ2-3|TRBD2|once
CASKQRLADSTDTQYF
TGTGCCAGCAAACAAAGACTAGCGGATAGCACAGATACGCAGTATTTT
>TRBV7-2|TRBJ2-3|NA|few
CASSLLGAGLTDTQYF
TGTGCCAGCAGCTTACTGGGGGCCGGGTTGACAGATACGCAGTATTTT
>TRBV12-3/TRBV12-4|TRBJ2-1|NA|NA
CASRLTGKANNEQFF
TGTGCCAGCAGGTTAACGGGCAAGGCGAACAATGAGCAGTTCTTC
>TRBV11-1|TRBJ2-1|TRBD2|once
CASSLAGGMNKYNEQFF
TGTGCCAGCAGCTTGGCGGGAGGGATGAACAAGTACAATGAGCAGTTCTTC
>TRBV20-1|TRBJ1-2|NA|few
CSARVQGYGYTF
TGCAGTGCTAGAGTACAGGGCTATGGCTACACCTTC
>TRBV6-5|TRBJ1-5|TRBD1|few
CASSDGAGGLPQHF
TGTGCCAGTAGCGATGGGGCAGGGGGCTTACCCCAGCATTTT
>TRBV20-1|TRBJ1-6|NA|NA
CSAKDPGQVNSPLHF
TGCAGTGCTAAAGATCCAGGGCAGGTTAATTCACCCCTCCACTTT
>TRBV29-1|TRBJ2-7|NA|few
CSVEGANLAEQYF
TGCAGCGTTGAAGGGGCCAACTTGGCCGAGCAGTACTTC
>TRBV20-1|TRBJ1-4|NA|few
CSARVGGTYEKLFF
TGCAGTGCTAGAGTCGGGGGGACATATGAAAAACTGTTTTTT
>TRBV24-1|TRBJ2-5|TRBD1|NA
CATSRAGGTQYF
TGTGCCACCAGCAGGGCAGGGGGGACCCAGTACTTC
>TRBV20-1|TRBJ2-1|NA|few
CSASGRDEQFF
TGCAGTGCTAGCGGGAGAGATGAGCAGTTCTTC
>TRBV19|TRBJ1-5|NA|few
CASSFPPSNQPQHF
TGTGCCAGTAGCTTTCCTCCTAGCAATCAGCCCCAGCATTTT
>TRBV29-1|TRBJ2-3|NA|NA
CSVRAGSTDTQYF
TGCTCTGTAAGGGCCGGAAGCACAGATACGCAGTATTTT
>TRBV6-6|TRBJ1-1|NA|NA
CASSQGSLAFF
TGTGCCAGCAGCCAGGGGTCACTAGCTTTCTTT
>TRBV7-9|TRBJ1-4|NA|NA
CASTSTGGVEKLFF
TGTGCCAGCACCTCGACAGGCGGGGTGGAAAAACTGTTTTTT
>TRBV20-1|TRBJ1-1|NA|NA
CSAREGLGMTEAFF
TGCAGTGCTAGAGAGGGTTTAGGTATGACTGAAGCTTTCTTT
>TRBV5-1|TRBJ2-7|TRBD2|NA
CASSWDGRNSYEQYF
TGCGCCAGCAGCTGGGACGGGAGGAATTCCTACGAGCAGTACTTC
>TRBV12-3/TRBV12-4|TRBJ2-7|NA|few
CASSRTGGEQYF
TGTGCCAGCAGTAGGACTGGGGGCGAGCAGTACTTC
>TRBV4-2|TRBJ1-1|TRBD1|NA
CASSQDEGASTEAFF
TGCGCCAGCAGCCAAGATGAGGGGGCTAGCACTGAAGCTTTCTTT
>TRBV6-6|TRBJ2-7|TRBD1|few
CASSTGTGGNEQYF
TGTGCCAGCAGTACCGGGACAGGGGGGAACGAGCAGTACTTC
>TRBV12-3/TRBV12-4|TRBJ1-5|NA|few
CASSEGLRSSGQPQHF
TGTGCCAGCAGTGAAGGTCTTCGATCCTCAGGTCAGCCCCAGCATTTT
>TRBV28|TRBJ2-6|TRBD1|NA
CASRSRQGALSGANVLTF
TGTGCCAGCAGGAGTCGACAGGGGGCTCTCTCTGGGGCCAACGTCCTGACTTTC
>TRBV7-6|TRBJ2-7|TRBD1|NA
CASSLGRQGASEQYF
TGTGCCAGCAGCTTAGGGAGGCAGGGGGCAAGTGAGCAGTACTTC
>TRBV19|TRBJ2-7|NA|NA
CASSVRDTSYEQYF
TGTGCCAGTAGTGTCCGGGACACCTCCTACGAGCAGTACTTC
>TRBV12-3/TRBV12-4|TRBJ1-1|NA|NA
CASSSTGIYFF
TGTGCCAGCTCTTCCACAGGGATCTATTTCTTT
>TRBV6-5|TRBJ2-7|TRBD2|few
CASSYSTTGGAYEQYF
TGTGCCAGCAGTTACTCGACTACGGGAGGGGCATACGAGCAGTACTTC
>TRBV6-5|TRBJ2-3|TRBD2|NA
CASSRLAGGGTDTQYF
TGTGCCAGCAGTCGACTAGCGGGAGGGGGCACAGATACGCAGTATTTT
>TRBV20-1|TRBJ1-2|TRBD1|NA
CSPYTGAGGVNYGYTF
TGCAGTCCTTATACAGGGGCCGGGGGGGTGAACTATGGCTACACCTTC
>TRBV29-1|TRBJ2-1|TRBD2|few
CSAAGGLASFEQFF
TGCAGCGCCGCAGGGGGACTAGCGAGTTTTGAGCAGTTCTTC
>TRBV20-1|TRBJ1-6|TRBD1|NA
CSARATGRIDSPLHF
TGCAGTGCTAGAGCGACAGGGCGGATAGATTCACCCCTCCACTTT
>TRBV7-9|TRBJ1-3|NA|NA
CASSLVSGGSGNTIYF
TGTGCCAGCAGCTTAGTTTCGGGGGGCTCTGGAAACACCATATATTTT
>TRBV19|TRBJ1-2|NA|NA
CASSITQANYGYTF
TGTGCCAGTAGTATAACACAAGCTAACTATGGCTACACCTTC
>TRBV7-2|TRBJ1-1|NA|few
CASSFVVEDEAFF
TGTGCCAGCAGCTTCGTTGTGGAGGATGAAGCTTTCTTT
>TRBV12-3/TRBV12-4|TRBJ2-2|NA|few
CASRPGRNTGELFF
TGTGCCAGCAGGCCTGGACGGAACACCGGGGAGCTGTTTTTT
>TRBV29-1|TRBJ2-7|TRBD1|medium-sized
CSAWDRAYEQYF
TGCAGCGCCTGGGACAGAGCCTACGAGCAGTACTTC
>TRBV27|TRBJ1-6|TRBD1|NA
CASHAVGQGFNSPLHF
TGTGCCAGCCATGCCGTGGGACAGGGTTTTAATTCACCCCTCCACTTT
>TRBV28|TRBJ2-5|TRBD1|once
CASSSSGQGRETQYF
TGTGCCAGCAGTTCCTCAGGACAGGGGAGAGAGACCCAGTACTTC